This TCR beta chain is from a study of T cells expressing NK-cell markers. cDNA encoding TCR beta was synthesized via 5'RACE template switching incorporating UMIs. TCRdb reworked the 5' RACE reads into one entry per CDR3 protein, no DNA. This table holds 250,000 to 300,000 distinct CDR3 sequences. The CDR3 is 15 residues long. Sequencing was performed on blood T cells: a sorted CD56 or NKG2C T cell subset, CD4+ or CD8+ T cells, or bulk PBMC T cells (not recorded which). This sequence joins TRBV12-3 or TRBV12-4 and TRBJ2-5; TCRdb outputs TRBD2, but without DNA this stays unchecked. The receptor's source is a woman between 18 and 75 years old in good health. CDR3 in amino acids: CASKPHTSGQETQYF.